Shown below are 12 T cell receptor beta chains from a single sample sequenced in a study of cytomegalovirus exposure and HLA in healthy donors listed by TCRdb under 2017. Library prep was done by the immunoSEQ multiplex PCR assay. The multiplex PCR relied on a mix of 60 forward primers for TCR Vbeta segments and 13 reverse primers for TCR Jbeta segments. Sourced from immuneACCESS, this table was stored by TCRdb with only in-frame sequences that have V and J called. A share of the clones is absent; for the studies checked, an unresolved V gene accounts for under half, and the remainder has no known explanation. For this sample there are approximately 210,000 clones; about four fifths appear just once. Of the sample, around 2% is held by the ten largest clones. The specimen sequenced was PBMCs. The receptors shown here come from a man between 18 and 29 years old in good health and CMV-seronegative.

This chain links TRBV7-3 with TRBJ2-5, with 9 bases aligning to TRBD2. The J call may not be correct, given that the DNA end is closer to TRBJ2-7. This CDR3 spans 15 amino acids. Germline CDR1 and CDR2: SGHTA and FQGTGA. The CDR3: CASSQLAGSSYEQYF. CDR3 DNA sequence: TGTGCCAGCAGCCAGCTAGCGGGGTCCTCCTACGAGCAGTACTTC.

To note about this clone: Germline is not matched at one junction end, which may reflect a read error. The chain uses TRBV7-7 and TRBJ1-5; tentatively, D is TRBD1 (6 bases). Germline lookup yields CDR1 SSHAT and CDR2 FNYEAQ (reference sequence). The CDR3 has 13 residues. In DNA form, the CDR3 reads TGTGCTAGCAGCTCAGGGGCAGGGCAGCCCCAGCATTTT. It specifies CASSSGAGQPQHF.

This rearrangement joins TRBV7-2 to TRBJ1-4, with 8 bases fitting TRBD1. This CDR3 contains 14 residues. Germline CDR1 SGHTA, CDR2 FQGNSA. Losses at the gene ends were 5 bases for V and 7 bases for J; bases not matched to a gene: 6. The CDR3 DNA is TGTGCCAGCAGCGAGGGACAGGCTGGTGAAAAACTGTTTTTT. Encoded protein: CASSEGQAGEKLFF.

The gene calls are TRBV6-1 and TRBJ1-3; D is perhaps TRBD1 (5 bases). The CDR3 consists of 14 residues. Germline V gene lookup returns CDR1 MNHNS and CDR2 SASEGT. V lost 5 bases and J 4 bases, leaving 12 bases between the germline ends. The CDR3 loop is CASSPTVSGNTIYF. As DNA, the CDR3 is TGTGCCAGCAGTCCGACAGTTTCCGGAAACACCATATATTTT.

This clone has a single count. The chain combines TRBV18 with TRBJ2-2, with 8 bases matching TRBD1. V gave up 4 bases and J gave up 6 bases; unmatched junction bases: 7. Germline values: CDR1 KGHSH, CDR2 LQKENI. This CDR3 comprises 15 residues. The DNA for the CDR3 is TGTGCCAGCTCACGGGCAGGGGGCGTATCCGGGGAGCTGTTTTTT. Amino acids: CASSRAGGVSGELFF. Variable domain in full (rest from reference TRBV18 and TRBJ2-2): NAGVMQNPRHLVRRRGQEARLRCSPMKGHSHVYWYRQLPEEGLKFMVYLQKENIIDESGMPKERFSAEFPKEGPSILRIQQVVRGDSAAYFCASSRAGGVSGELFFGEGSRLTVL.

In regard to this clone: At the DNA level, this CDR3 is encoded by other sequences in the same sample as well. The chain links TRBV10-1 to TRBJ2-5; the D is unclear. The CDR3 covers 13 residues. Germline assignment: CDR1 WNHNN and CDR2 SYGVQD (reference sequence). V was pared by 8 bases and J by 1 base, with 11 bases between. In DNA, the CDR3 is TGCGCCAGCCAAAGGCAGGTCCAAGAGACCCAGTACTTC. It yields the protein CASQRQVQETQYF.

The rearrangement uses TRBV11-2 and TRBJ2-3, with 8 bases matching TRBD2. CDR1 SGHAT and CDR2 FQNNGV come from the germline V gene. There are 16 residues in the CDR3. Trimming removed 1 base from V and 1 base from J; junction bases left unmatched: 4. DNA of the CDR3: TGTGCCAGCAGCTTAGGGCGGGGGGCCCGCACAGATACGCAGTATTTT. It yields the protein CASSLGRGARTDTQYF.

This clone is a singleton in its sample. This chain uses TRBV14 with TRBJ1-4; D gene uncertain. V was trimmed by 2 bases and J by 5 bases, leaving 15 bases between them. Per the germline V gene, CDR1 is SGHDN and CDR2 is FVKESK. CDR3 length equals 16 residues. The DNA of the CDR3 is TGTGCCAGCAGCCAATCAGGTGTCAGGTTAAATGAAAAACTGTTTTTT. This gives the protein CASSQSGVRLNEKLFF.

The rearrangement links TRBV7-6 to TRBJ2-1, with 9 bases aligning to TRBD1. CDR1 and CDR2 from the germline V gene are SGHVS and FNYEAQ. The ends lost 2 bases at V and 2 bases at J; junction bases unmatched: 1. There are 15 residues in the CDR3. The CDR3 DNA reads as TGTGCCAGCAGCTTAAGGGACAGGGCCTACAATGAGCAGTTCTTC. Its translation is CASSLRDRAYNEQFF.

The V gene is TRBV6-1, the J gene TRBJ2-3, with 7 bases lining up with TRBD1. Germline CDR1 is MNHNS and CDR2 is SASEGT. V shed 8 bases and J 0 bases; nucleotides not matched to a gene: 8. CDR3 length: 15 amino acids. CDR3 residues: CASEDTGESTDTQYF. Written as DNA, the CDR3 is TGTGCCAGCGAAGATACAGGGGAGAGCACAGATACGCAGTATTTT.

This chain joins TRBV9 and TRBJ1-2; 7 positions match TRBD1. The CDR3 sequence is 14 residues long. CDR1 is SGDLS and CDR2 is YYNGEE in the germline V gene. J lost 7 bases, V lost 0 bases, and 6 bases had no gene match. The CDR3 reads CASSVEKRGRGYTF. CDR3 sequence (DNA): TGTGCCAGCAGCGTAGAGAAAAGGGGGCGTGGCTACACCTTC.

Regarding this clone: One end of the junction fails to match germline, which may point to a read error. The rearrangement links TRBV7-7 to TRBJ2-3; D possibly corresponds to TRBD2 (6 bases). Germline assignment: CDR1 SSHAT and CDR2 FNYEAQ (reference sequence). There are 13 residues in the CDR3. CDR3 protein: CASSLWSGETQYF. In DNA form, the CDR3 reads TGTGCTAGCAGCCTATGGTCGGGGGAGACGCAGTATTTT.